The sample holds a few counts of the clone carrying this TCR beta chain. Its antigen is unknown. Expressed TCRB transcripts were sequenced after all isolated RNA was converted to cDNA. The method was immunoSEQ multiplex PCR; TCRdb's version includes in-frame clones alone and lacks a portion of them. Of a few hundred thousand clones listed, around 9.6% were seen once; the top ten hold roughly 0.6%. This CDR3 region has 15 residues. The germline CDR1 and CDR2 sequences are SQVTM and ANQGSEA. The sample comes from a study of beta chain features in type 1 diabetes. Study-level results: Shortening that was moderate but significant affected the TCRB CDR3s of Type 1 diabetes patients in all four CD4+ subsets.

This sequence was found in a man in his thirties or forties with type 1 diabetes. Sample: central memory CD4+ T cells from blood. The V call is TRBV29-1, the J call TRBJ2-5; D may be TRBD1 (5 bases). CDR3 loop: CSSKGVGHHQETQYF. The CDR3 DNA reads TGCAGTAGTAAGGGCGTCGGACATCACCAAGAGACCCAGTACTTC.